Only one count was recorded for the clone carrying this T cell receptor beta chain. Its specificity is unknown. With 4 bases removed from V and 2 bases from J, the gap between germline ends came to 8 bases. This CDR3 comprises 13 residues. Germline lookup yields CDR1 SGHRS and CDR2 YFSETQ. Unique molecular identifiers were built into the TCR beta cDNA libraries. T cells numbering about 0.95 to 11 million gave rise to 450,000 to 550,000 cDNA molecules. One entry per CDR3 protein, called by TCRdb with MiXCR from the PCR reads. The repertoire includes approximately 260,000 distinct CDR3 sequences, approximately 34% of them detected once, and 4.5% to 5.5% sits in the top ten. This entry comes from a study of post-analysis software for immune sequencing data. Study in general: Several disease courses (relapsing-remitting, secondary progressive and progressive-relapsing) of multiple sclerosis were included.

Study-level points and caveats: Comparison of patients with controls showed five TRBV segments more frequent in patients, TRBV5-6, TRBV5-1 and TRBV20-1 among them. By F measure, samples from a shared preparation batch strongly co-clustered. Relative to controls, patients with multiple sclerosis showed significantly lower normalized Chao1 diversity.

Sequencing was done on a sample of blood. This chain joins TRBV5-1 and TRBJ2-3, with a weak D call TRBD1 (5 bases). The sequence derives from a girl aged 10 to 17 with multiple sclerosis. CDR3 nucleotide sequence: TGCGCCAGCAGCACGGACATCACAGATACGCAGTATTTT. This gives the protein CASSTDITDTQYF.